The entry below gives a single T cell receptor (beta chain) sequence along with its context. Trimming left V 1 base short and J 3 bases short, with 6 bases between. The CDR3 sequence is 13 residues long. Germline CDR1 is LGHDT and CDR2 is YNNKEL (reference sequence). The sample is drawn from a study of blood T cell repertoires in COVID-19. Libraries were prepared by immunoSEQ multiplex PCR; TCRdb keeps only in-frame clonotypes and omits some of them. The repertoire consists of 150,000 to 250,000 clones, with around 82% occurring once and the leading ten covering less than 9.5%. Sequencing was done on a sample of PBMCs or T cells enriched from blood (not recorded which). This sequence originates from a man in his forties who had recovered from COVID-19. The rearrangement uses TRBV3-1 (or the pseudogene TRBV3-2) and TRBJ1-2; D not certain. CDR3 in amino acids: CASSQVQYYGYTF. CDR3 in DNA: TGTGCCAGCAGCCAAGTACAGTACTATGGCTACACCTTC.